Listed below are T cell receptor beta chains from one sample, sequenced in a study of blood T cells in healthy people across ages. One entry per CDR3 protein results from TCRdb running MiXCR on the 5' RACE reads. The data show over a million distinct CDR3 sequences, less than 50% seen once. Sample: blood. The receptors originated from a woman aged 55 to 70 in good health. Each CDR3 is given with its conserved first and last residue. D genes are given only for firm matches. Clone size appears in some rows only: once, few, many, or a class for an expanded clone.

CDR3aa | CDR3nt | j_gene | v_gene | d_gene | abundance
CASSLSSNVGEKLFF | TGTGCCAGCAGCTTATCATCCAATGTTGGTGAAAAACTGTTTTTT | TRBJ1-4 | TRBV7-2 | - | many
CASSEGAVNTEAFF | TGTGCCAGCAGTGAGGGTGCGGTAAACACTGAAGCTTTCTTT | TRBJ1-1 | TRBV25-1 | - | -
CASSQRSVAFF | TGTGCCAGCAGCCAAAGGTCAGTAGCTTTCTTT | TRBJ1-1 | TRBV3-1 | - | -
CASSLKPWGSNSNQPQHF | TGTGCCAGCAGCTTAAAACCGTGGGGGAGTAATAGCAATCAGCCCCAGCATTTT | TRBJ1-5 | TRBV7-8 | - | many
CASSRSPAAVETQYF | TGTGCCAGTAGTCGTTCTCCCGCGGCGGTAGAGACCCAGTACTTC | TRBJ2-5 | TRBV19 | - | once
CASYAGTSGRSEQFF | TGCGCCAGCTACGCCGGGACTAGCGGGAGAAGTGAGCAGTTCTTC | TRBJ2-1 | TRBV5-1 | TRBD2 | many
CASKEGGGSNEQFF | TGTGCCAGTAAAGAGGGGGGAGGCTCAAATGAGCAGTTCTTC | TRBJ2-1 | TRBV19 | - | -
CASCASGRVGDTQYF | TGTGCCAGCTGCGCTAGCGGGAGGGTGGGGGATACGCAGTATTTT | TRBJ2-3 | TRBV12-3/TRBV12-4 | TRBD2 | -
CASSLNLPGGADTQYF | TGTGCCAGCAGCCTAAACCTACCGGGAGGGGCTGATACGCAGTATTTT | TRBJ2-3 | TRBV7-8 | TRBD2 | -
CASLQFGASGYEQYF | TGTGCCAGCCTCCAGTTTGGGGCTAGCGGTTACGAGCAGTACTTC | TRBJ2-7 | TRBV2 | TRBD2 | few
CASSLLGDRAGEQYF | TGTGCCAGCAGCCTCCTTGGGGACAGGGCGGGGGAGCAGTACTTC | TRBJ2-7 | TRBV11-1 | TRBD1 | -
CASRALLGSYNEQFF | TGTGCCAGCAGGGCTCTCCTAGGCTCCTACAATGAGCAGTTCTTC | TRBJ2-1 | TRBV12-3/TRBV12-4 | - | -
CSAVQGSPTEQYF | TGCAGTGCCGTACAGGGGAGCCCTACGGAGCAGTACTTC | TRBJ2-4 | TRBV20-1 | TRBD1 | -
CATSVAGVYNEQFF | TGTGCCACCAGCGTAGCGGGAGTTTACAATGAGCAGTTCTTC | TRBJ2-1 | TRBV15 | TRBD2 | -